Here is one T cell receptor (beta chain) with its context. What it binds is not known. This entry comes from a study of T cell responses to AZD1222 COVID-19 vaccine. Study-wide results and limits: There were repertoire samples only from the period after the peak T cell response. Donors were largely white British and mainly female; clonal diversity was possibly underestimated.

Second doses at about 4 or about 12 weeks were pooled. Assay used: immunoSEQ multiplex PCR; TCRdb lists only in-frame clones, some missing. The table records roughly 120,000 clones, 92% of them present only once. The receptor was derived from an adult who received the AZD1222 COVID-19 vaccine. Sample: peripheral blood, taken 28 days after the second AZD1222 dose.

This CDR3 reads CASSEVGRSSSNQPQHF. CDR3 sequence (DNA): TGTGCCAGCAGTGAAGTGGGTAGGTCGTCTAGCAATCAGCCCCAGCATTTT. V is TRBV6-1 and J is TRBJ1-5; D gene ambiguous. This CDR3 contains 17 residues. Germline V CDR1 and CDR2: MNHNS, SASEGT. V was trimmed by 1 base and J by 0 bases, leaving 13 bases between them.